This paragraph reports one T cell receptor beta chain. In the original workflow: The assay estimated nucleated cells by amplifying reference gene primers. Method: immunoSEQ multiplex PCR; TCRdb's copy keeps in-frame clones and lacks some. D and trimming were read from the DNA, whereas the V and J calls and clone size are those reported in that table. Of over 200,000 clones listed, 84% are singletons. These data come from a study of blood T cell repertoires in COVID-19. Across the whole study: Donors in the United States, Italy and Spain gave samples during acute or convalescent COVID-19. PBMCs, B-cell-depleted T cells, or T cells were the source of the cDNA or gDNA that made up the material.

This CDR3 spans 16 amino acids. Germline V lookup: CDR1 MNHEY, CDR2 SVGEGT. The V end was cut by 2 bases, the J end by 3 bases, with 15 bases between. Sequencing was performed on peripheral blood. This TCR derives from a woman of 80 years or more with active or convalescent COVID-19. The chain couples TRBV6-2 or TRBV6-3 to TRBJ2-3; a weak D match, TRBD2 (5 bases). The CDR3: CASSYPIVGETDTQYF. CDR3 nucleotides: TGTGCCAGCAGTTACCCAATAGTTGGGGAGACAGATACGCAGTATTTT.